This T cell receptor (beta chain) stems from a study of blood T cells in healthy people across ages. The CDR3 length is 15 residues. J lost 4 bases, V lost 0 bases, and 4 bases had no gene match. CDR1 is MNHNS and CDR2 is SASEGT in the germline V gene. With a J-beta primer mix and a sample-barcoded 5' primer, a second PCR ran about 6 to 11 cycles. MiXCR, applied by TCRdb to the 5' RACE reads, yields one record per CDR3 protein. The sample has over 1,300,000 distinct CDR3 sequences; approximately 59% are singletons. V and J are TRBV6-1 and TRBJ2-5, with TRBD2 identical over 8 bases. The sequencing sample was made of blood. This TCR derives from a young man in good health. The CDR3 region has the DNA TGTGCCAGCAGTGAAGCGAGCAGCGGGAGAGAGACCCAGTACTTC. This sequence encodes CASSEASSGRETQYF.